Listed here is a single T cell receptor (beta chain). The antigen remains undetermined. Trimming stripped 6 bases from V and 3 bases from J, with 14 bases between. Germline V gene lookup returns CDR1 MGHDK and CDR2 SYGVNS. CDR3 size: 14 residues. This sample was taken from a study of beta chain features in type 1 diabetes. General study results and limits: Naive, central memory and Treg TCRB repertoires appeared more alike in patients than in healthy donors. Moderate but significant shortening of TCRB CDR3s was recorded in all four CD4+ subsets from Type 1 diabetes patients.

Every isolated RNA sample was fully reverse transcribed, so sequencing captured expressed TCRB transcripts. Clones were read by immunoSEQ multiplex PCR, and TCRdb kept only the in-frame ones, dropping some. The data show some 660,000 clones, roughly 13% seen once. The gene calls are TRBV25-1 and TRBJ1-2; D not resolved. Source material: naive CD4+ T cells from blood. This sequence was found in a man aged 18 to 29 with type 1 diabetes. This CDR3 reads CASRKRRSDYGYTF. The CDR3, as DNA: TGTGCCAGCAGGAAAAGGAGGTCCGACTATGGCTACACCTTC.